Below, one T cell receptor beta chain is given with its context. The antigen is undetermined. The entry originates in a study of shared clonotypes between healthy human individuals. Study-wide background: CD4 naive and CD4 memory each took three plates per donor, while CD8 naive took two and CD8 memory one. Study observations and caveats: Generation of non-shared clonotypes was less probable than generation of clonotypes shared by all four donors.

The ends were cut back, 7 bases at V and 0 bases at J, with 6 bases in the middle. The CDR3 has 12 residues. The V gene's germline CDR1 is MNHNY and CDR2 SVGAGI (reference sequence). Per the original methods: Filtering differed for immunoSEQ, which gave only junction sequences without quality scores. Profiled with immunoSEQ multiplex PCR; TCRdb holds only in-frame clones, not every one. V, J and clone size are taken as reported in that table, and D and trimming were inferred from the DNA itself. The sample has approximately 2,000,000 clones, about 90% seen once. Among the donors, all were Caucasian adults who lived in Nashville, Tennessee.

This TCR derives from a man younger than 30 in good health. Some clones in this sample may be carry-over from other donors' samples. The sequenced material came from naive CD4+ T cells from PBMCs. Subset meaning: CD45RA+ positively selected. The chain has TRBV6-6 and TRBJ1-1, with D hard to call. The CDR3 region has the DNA TGTGCCAGCACACGCTTGAACACTGAAGCTTTCTTT. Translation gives CASTRLNTEAFF.